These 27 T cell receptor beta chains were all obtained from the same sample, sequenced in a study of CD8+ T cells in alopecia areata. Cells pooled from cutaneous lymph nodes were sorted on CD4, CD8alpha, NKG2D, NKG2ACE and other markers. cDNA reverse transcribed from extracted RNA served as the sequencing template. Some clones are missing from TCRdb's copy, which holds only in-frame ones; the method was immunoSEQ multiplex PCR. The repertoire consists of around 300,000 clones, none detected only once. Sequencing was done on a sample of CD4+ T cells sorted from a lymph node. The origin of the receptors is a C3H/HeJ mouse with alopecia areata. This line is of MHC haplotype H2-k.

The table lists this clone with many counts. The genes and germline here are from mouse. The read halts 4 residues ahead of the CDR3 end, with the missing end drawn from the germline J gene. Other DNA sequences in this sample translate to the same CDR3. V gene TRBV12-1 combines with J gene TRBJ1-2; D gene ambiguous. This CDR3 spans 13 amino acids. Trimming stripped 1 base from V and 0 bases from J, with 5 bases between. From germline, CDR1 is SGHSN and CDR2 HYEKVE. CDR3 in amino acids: CASSLQPNSDYTF. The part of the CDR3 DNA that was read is TGTGCCAGCTCTCTACAACCAAACTCC. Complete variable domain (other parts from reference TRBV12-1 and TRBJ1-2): DSGVVQSPRHIIKEKGGRSVLTCIPISGHSNVVWYQQTLGKELKFLIQHYEKVERDKGFLPSRFSVQQFDDYHSEMNMSALELEDSAMYFCASSLQPNSDYTFGSGTRLLVI.

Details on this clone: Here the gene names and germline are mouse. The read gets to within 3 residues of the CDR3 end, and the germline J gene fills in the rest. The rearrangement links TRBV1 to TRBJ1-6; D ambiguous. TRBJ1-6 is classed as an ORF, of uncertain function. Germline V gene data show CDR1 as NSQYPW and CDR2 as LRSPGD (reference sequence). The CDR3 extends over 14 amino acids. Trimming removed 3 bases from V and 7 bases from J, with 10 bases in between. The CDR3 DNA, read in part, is TGCACCTGCAGTGCCCAAATGGGGAATTCGCCC. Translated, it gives CTCSAQMGNSP. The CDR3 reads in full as CTCSAQMGNSPLYF.

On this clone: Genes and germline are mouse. CDR3 DNA (partial): TGTGCCAGCAGTGACGGGACTGGGGGGGCTGCT. This encodes CASSDGTGGAA. The whole CDR3 reads CASSDGTGGAAEQFF. The chain carries TRBV13-3 and TRBJ2-1, with 14 positions matching TRBD2. The read gets to within 4 residues of the CDR3 end, and the germline J gene fills in the rest. Germline lookup yields CDR1 NNHDY and CDR2 SYVADS. Trimming cost V 2 bases and J 6 bases; bases outside gene matches: 1. This CDR3 is built from 15 residues.

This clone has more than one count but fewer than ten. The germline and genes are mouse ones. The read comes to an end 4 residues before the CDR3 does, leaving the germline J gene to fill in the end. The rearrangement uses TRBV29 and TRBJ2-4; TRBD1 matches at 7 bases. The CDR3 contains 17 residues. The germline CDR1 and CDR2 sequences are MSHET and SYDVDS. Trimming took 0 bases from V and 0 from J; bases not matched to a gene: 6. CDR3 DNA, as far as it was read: TGTGCTAGCAGTTTATCTAGGACAGGAACTAGTCAAAAC. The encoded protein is CASSLSRTGTSQN. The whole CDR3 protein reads CASSLSRTGTSQNTLYF.

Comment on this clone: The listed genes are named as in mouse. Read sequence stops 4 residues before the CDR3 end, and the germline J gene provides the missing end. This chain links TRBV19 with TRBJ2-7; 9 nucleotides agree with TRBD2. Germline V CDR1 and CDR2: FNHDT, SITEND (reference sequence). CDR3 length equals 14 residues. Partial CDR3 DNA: TGTGCCAGCAGTCTTCACTGGGGGGTAGAT. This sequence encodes CASSLHWGVD. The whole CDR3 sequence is CASSLHWGVDEQYF.

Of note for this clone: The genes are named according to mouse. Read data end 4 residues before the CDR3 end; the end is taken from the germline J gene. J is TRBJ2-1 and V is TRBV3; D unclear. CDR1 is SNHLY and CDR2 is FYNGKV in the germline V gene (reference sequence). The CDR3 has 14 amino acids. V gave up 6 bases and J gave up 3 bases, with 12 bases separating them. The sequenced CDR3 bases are TGTGCCAGCAGTCTCGACAAGGGCTATGCT. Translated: CASSLDKGYA. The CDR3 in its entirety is CASSLDKGYAEQFF.

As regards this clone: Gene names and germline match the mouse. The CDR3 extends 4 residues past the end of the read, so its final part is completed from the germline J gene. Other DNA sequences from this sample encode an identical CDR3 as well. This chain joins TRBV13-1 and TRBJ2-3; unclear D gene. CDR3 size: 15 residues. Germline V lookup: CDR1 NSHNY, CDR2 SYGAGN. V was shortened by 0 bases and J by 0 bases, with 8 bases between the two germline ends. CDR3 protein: CASSDAQYSAETLYF. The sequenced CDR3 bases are TGTGCCAGCAGTGATGCCCAATATAGTGCAGAA.

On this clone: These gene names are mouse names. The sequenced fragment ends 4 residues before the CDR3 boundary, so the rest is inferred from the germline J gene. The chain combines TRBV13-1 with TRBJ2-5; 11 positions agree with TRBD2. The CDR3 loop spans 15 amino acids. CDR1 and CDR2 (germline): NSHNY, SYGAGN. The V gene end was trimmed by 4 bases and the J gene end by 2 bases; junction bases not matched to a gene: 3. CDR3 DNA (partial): TGTGCCAGCAGTCCGGGACTGGGGGTCCAAGAC. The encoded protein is CASSPGLGVQD. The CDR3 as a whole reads CASSPGLGVQDTQYF.

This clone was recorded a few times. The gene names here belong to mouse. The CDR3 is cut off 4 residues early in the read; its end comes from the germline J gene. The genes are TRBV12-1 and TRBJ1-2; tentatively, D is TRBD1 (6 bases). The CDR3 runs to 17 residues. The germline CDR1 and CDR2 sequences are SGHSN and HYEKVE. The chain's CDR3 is CASSLYPSQGRRSDYTF. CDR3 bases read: TGTGCCAGCTCTCTATACCCGTCACAGGGAAGGAGGTCC. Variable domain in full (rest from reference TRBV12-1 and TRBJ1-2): DSGVVQSPRHIIKEKGGRSVLTCIPISGHSNVVWYQQTLGKELKFLIQHYEKVERDKGFLPSRFSVQQFDDYHSEMNMSALELEDSAMYFCASSLYPSQGRRSDYTFGSGTRLLVI.

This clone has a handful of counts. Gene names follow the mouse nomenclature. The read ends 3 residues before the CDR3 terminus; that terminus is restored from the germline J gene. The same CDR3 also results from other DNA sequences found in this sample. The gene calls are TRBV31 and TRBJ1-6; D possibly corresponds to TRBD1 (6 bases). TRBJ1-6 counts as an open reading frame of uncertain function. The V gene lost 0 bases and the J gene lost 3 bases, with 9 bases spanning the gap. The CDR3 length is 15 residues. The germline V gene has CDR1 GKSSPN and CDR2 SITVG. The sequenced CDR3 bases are TGTGCCTGGAGTCTAGCCAGGGGCTATAATTCGCCC. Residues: CAWSLARGYNSP. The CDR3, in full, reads CAWSLARGYNSPLYF.

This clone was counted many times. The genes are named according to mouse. The CDR3 bases that were read are TGTGCCAGCAGTGATGCCGGGACAGGGGACTCC. Protein product: CASSDAGTGDS. Given in full, the CDR3 is CASSDAGTGDSDYTF. The rearrangement uses TRBV13-3 and TRBJ1-2, with 10 nucleotides matching TRBD1. The sequenced fragment ends 4 residues before the CDR3 boundary, so the rest is inferred from the germline J gene. CDR3 length: 15 residues. V lost 0 bases, J lost 3 bases, and 2 bases stayed unmatched. Germline assignment: CDR1 NNHDY and CDR2 SYVADS.

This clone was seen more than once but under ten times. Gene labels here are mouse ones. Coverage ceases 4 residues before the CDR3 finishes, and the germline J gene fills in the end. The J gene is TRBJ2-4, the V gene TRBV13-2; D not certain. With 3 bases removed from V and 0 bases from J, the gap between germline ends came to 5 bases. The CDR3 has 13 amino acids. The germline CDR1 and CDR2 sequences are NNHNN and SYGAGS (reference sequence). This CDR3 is CASGVFSQNTLYF. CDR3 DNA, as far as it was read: TGTGCCAGCGGTGTGTTTAGTCAAAAC.

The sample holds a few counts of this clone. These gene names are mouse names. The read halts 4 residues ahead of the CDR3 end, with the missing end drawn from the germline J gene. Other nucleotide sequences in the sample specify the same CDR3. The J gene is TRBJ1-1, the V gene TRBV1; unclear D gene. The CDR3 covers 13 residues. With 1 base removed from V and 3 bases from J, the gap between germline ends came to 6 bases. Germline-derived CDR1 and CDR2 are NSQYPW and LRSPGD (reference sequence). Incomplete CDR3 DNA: TGCACCTGCAGTGCAGGCCAGGACACA. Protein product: CTCSAGQDT. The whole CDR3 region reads CTCSAGQDTEVFF.

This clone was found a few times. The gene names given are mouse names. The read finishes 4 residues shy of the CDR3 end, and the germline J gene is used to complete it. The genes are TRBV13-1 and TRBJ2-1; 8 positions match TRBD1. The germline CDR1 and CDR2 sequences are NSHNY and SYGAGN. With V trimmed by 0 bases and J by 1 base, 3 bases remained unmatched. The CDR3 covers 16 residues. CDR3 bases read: TGTGCCAGCAGTGATGCTCAGGGGGCCAACTATGCT. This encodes CASSDAQGANYA. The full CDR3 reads CASSDAQGANYAEQFF.

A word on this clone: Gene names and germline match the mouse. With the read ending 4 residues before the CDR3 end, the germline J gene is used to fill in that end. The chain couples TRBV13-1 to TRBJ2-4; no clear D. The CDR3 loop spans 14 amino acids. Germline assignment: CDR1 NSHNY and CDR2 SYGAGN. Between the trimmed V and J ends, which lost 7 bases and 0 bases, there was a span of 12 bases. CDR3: CASSLDSSQNTLYF. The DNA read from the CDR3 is TGTGCCAGCTCCCTCGACTCTAGTCAAAAC.

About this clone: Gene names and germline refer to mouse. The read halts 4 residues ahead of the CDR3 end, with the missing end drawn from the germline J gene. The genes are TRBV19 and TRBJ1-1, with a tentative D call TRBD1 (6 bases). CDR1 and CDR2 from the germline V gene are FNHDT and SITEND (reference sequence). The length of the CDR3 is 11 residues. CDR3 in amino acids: CASSKDREVFF. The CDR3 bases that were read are TGTGCCAGCAGTAAGGACAGA.

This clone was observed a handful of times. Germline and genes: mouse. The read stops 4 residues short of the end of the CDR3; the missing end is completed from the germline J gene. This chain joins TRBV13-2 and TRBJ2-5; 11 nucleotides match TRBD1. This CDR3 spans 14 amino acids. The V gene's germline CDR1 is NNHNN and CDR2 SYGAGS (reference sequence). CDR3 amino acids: CASGGTGGGDTQYF. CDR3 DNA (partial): TGTGCCAGCGGTGGGACAGGGGGCGGAGAC.

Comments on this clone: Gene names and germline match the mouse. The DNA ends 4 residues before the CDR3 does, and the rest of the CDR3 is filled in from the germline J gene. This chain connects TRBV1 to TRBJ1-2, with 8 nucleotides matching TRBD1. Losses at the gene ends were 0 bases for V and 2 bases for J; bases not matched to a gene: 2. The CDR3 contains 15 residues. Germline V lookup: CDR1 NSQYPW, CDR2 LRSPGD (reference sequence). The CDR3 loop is CTCSAEQGGNSDYTF. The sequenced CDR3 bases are TGCACCTGCAGTGCAGAACAGGGGGGCAACTCC.

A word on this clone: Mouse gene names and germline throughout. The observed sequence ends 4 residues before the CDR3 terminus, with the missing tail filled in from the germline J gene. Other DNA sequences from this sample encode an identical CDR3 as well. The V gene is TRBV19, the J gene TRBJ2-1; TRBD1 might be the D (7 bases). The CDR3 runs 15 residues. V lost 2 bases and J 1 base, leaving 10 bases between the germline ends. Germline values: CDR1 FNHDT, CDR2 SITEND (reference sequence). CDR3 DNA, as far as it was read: TGTGCCAGCAGTATCCCAGGGGGGAACTATGCT. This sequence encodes CASSIPGGNYA. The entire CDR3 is CASSIPGGNYAEQFF.

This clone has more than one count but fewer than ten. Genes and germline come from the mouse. The CDR3 reads CASRPYWGDEQYF. CDR3 DNA (partial): TGTGCCAGCAGACCCTACTGGGGGGAT. The chain couples TRBV13-1 to TRBJ2-7; 9 nucleotides line up with TRBD2. The CDR3 end falls 4 residues outside the read, so it is completed with the germline J gene. The CDR3 is 13 residues long. Germline CDR1 is NSHNY and CDR2 is SYGAGN.

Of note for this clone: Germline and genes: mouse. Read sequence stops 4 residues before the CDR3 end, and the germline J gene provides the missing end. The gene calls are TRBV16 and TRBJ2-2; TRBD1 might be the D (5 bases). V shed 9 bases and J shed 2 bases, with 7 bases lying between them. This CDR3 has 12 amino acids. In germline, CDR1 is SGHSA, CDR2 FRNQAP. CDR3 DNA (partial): TGTGCAAGGAGACAGAACACCGGG. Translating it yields CARRQNTG. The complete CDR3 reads CARRQNTGQLYF.

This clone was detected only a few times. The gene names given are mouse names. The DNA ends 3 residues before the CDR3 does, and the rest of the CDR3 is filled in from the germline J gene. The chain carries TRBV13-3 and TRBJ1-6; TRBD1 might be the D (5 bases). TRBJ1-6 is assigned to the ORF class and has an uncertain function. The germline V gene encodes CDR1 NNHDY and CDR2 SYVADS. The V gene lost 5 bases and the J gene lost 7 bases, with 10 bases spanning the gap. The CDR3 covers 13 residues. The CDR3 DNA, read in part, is TGTGCCAGCAGAGTGACAGAAAATTCGCCC. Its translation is CASRVTENSP. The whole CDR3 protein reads CASRVTENSPLYF.

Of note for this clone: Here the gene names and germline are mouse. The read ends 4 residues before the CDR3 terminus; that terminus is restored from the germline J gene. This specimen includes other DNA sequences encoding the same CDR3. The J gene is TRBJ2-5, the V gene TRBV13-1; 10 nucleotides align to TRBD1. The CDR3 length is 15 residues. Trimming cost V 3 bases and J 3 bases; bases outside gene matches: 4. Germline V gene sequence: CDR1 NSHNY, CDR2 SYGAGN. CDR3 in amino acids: CASSGPGQGQDTQYF. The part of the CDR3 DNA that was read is TGTGCCAGCAGTGGGCCGGGACAGGGGCAAGAC.

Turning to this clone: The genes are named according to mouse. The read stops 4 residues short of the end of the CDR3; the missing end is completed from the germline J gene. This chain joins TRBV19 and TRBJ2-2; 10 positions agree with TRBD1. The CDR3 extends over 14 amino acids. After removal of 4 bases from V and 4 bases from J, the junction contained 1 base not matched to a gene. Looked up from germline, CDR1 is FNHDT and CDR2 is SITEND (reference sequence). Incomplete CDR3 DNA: TGTGCCAGCAGTCGACAGGGGGCCACCGGG. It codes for CASSRQGATG. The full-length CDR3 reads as CASSRQGATGQLYF. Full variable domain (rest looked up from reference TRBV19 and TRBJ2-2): GGIITQTPKFLIGQEGQKLTLKCQQNFNHDTMYWYRQDSGKGLRLIYYSITENDLQKGDLSEGYDASREKKSSFSLTVTSAQKNEMAVFLCASSRQGATGQLYFGEGSKLTVL.

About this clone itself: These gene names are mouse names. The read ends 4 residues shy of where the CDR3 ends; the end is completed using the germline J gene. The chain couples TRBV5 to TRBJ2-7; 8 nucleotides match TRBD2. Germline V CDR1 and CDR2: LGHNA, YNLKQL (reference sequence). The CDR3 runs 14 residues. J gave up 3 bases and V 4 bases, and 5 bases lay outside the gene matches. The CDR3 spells CASSPLTGVYEQYF. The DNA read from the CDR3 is TGTGCCAGCAGCCCCCTGACTGGGGTCTAT.

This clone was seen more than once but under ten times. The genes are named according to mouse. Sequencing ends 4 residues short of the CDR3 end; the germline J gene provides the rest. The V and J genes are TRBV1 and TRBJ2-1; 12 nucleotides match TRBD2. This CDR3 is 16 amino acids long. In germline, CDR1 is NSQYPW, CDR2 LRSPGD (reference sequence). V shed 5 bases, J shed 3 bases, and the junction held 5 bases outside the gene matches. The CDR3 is CTCSPRDWGVYAEQFF. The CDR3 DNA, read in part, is TGCACCTGCAGTCCTCGGGACTGGGGGGTCTATGCT.

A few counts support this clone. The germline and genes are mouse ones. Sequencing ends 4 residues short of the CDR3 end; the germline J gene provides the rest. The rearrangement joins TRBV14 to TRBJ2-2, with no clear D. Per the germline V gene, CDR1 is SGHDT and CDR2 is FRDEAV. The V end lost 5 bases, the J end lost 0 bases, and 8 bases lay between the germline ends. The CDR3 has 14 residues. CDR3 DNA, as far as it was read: TGTGCCAGCAGACGACACGCAAACACCGGG. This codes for CASRRHANTG. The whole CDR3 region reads CASRRHANTGQLYF.